This passage covers 26 T cell receptor beta chains from one sample sequenced in a study of technical replicates of blood from several donors. Only in-frame clones appear in the TCRdb table, and some are missing; sequencing was by immunoSEQ multiplex PCR. The profile shows approximately 79,000 clones, 91% of them singletons. The sample comprised T cells isolated from PBMCs. The receptors were gathered from a human donor in good health.

The genes are TRBV5-4 and TRBJ1-2; possible D gene TRBD1, 5 bases. This CDR3 has 14 amino acids. Germline V gene lookup returns CDR1 SGHNT and CDR2 YYREEE (reference sequence). The germline V and J ends were trimmed by 1 base and 6 bases, with 13 bases remaining between them. CDR3 region: CASSLNSGGDGYTF. The CDR3 DNA is TGTGCCAGCAGCTTGAACTCCGGAGGGGATGGCTACACCTTC. The variable domain in full, with the rest retrieved from reference TRBV5-4 and TRBJ1-2, is ETGVTQSPTHLIKTRGQQVTLRCSSQSGHNTVSWYQQALGQGPQFIFQYYREEENGRGNFPPRFSGLQFPNYSSELNVNALELDDSALYLCASSLNSGGDGYTFGSGTRLTVV.

V gene TRBV7-9 combines with J gene TRBJ1-3; possibly TRBD1 for D (5 bases). Germline V gene lookup returns CDR1 SEHNR and CDR2 FQNEAQ (reference sequence). The CDR3 extends over 14 amino acids. V was clipped by 5 bases and J by 0 bases, with 8 bases between them. CDR3 in DNA: TGTGCCAGCAGCCCGGACAACTCTGGAAACACCATATATTTT. Amino acid sequence: CASSPDNSGNTIYF.

V is TRBV30 and J is TRBJ1-4; D unclear. Trimming pared 4 bases from V and 7 bases from J, leaving 10 bases between. CDR1 is GTSNPN and CDR2 is SVGIG in the germline V gene (reference sequence). The CDR3 consists of 12 residues. DNA of the CDR3: TGTGCCTGGACTCAAAGCACTGAAAAACTGTTTTTT. The encoded protein is CAWTQSTEKLFF.

The chain uses TRBV28 and TRBJ2-7; D unresolved. CDR1 is MDHEN, CDR2 SYDVKM, per germline. The V end was cut by 5 bases, the J end by 5 bases, with 19 bases between. This CDR3 region has 15 residues. CDR3 sequence (DNA): TGTGCCAGCAGTCCTCCGGATACCTACAGAAACGAGCAGTACTTC. As protein: CASSPPDTYRNEQYF. Full variable domain (outside the CDR3, taken from reference TRBV28 and TRBJ2-7): DVKVTQSSRYLVKRTGEKVFLECVQDMDHENMFWYRQDPGLGLRLIYFSYDVKMKEKGDIPEGYSVSREKKERFSLILESASTNQTSMYLCASSPPDTYRNEQYFGPGTRLTVT.

This clone was seen once. This chain links TRBV6-1 with TRBJ1-2; tentative D call: TRBD1 (6 bases). The CDR3 contains 14 residues. The germline V gene encodes CDR1 MNHNS and CDR2 SASEGT. The V end was cut by 2 bases, the J end by 7 bases, with 14 bases between. CDR3 in amino acids: CASSEPAGGAGYTF. The CDR3 coding sequence is TGTGCCAGCAGTGAACCGGCCGGGGGGGCTGGCTACACCTTC.

In this sample, this clone turned up once. The J gene is TRBJ2-7, the V gene TRBV30; tentatively, D is TRBD2 (7 bases). The CDR3 is 14 residues long. Trimming removed 1 base from V and 4 bases from J, with 14 bases in between. The germline V gene encodes CDR1 GTSNPN and CDR2 SVGIG (reference sequence). CDR3 loop: CAWSGGGGIYEQYF. CDR3 nucleotides: TGTGCCTGGAGTGGGGGGGGCGGGATATACGAGCAGTACTTC. The full variable domain, rest sourced from reference TRBV30 and TRBJ2-7, is SQTIHQWPATLVQPVGSPLSLECTVEGTSNPNLYWYRQAAGRGLQLLFYSVGIGQISSEVPQNLSASRPQDRQFILSSKKLLLSDSGFYLCAWSGGGGIYEQYFGPGTRLTVT.

The V and J genes are TRBV5-1 and TRBJ2-5; D unclear. Germline V CDR1 and CDR2: SGHRS, YFSETQ. Between the trimmed V and J ends, which lost 3 bases and 1 base, there was a span of 10 bases. This CDR3 is 14 amino acids long. The DNA for the CDR3 is TGCGCCAGCAGCTGGCCGACGGGCCAAGAGACCCAGTACTTC. It is translated as CASSWPTGQETQYF.

The chain carries TRBV5-6 and TRBJ1-3; perhaps TRBD1 as D (5 bases). The CDR3 length is 16 residues. V was trimmed by 4 bases and J by 8 bases, leaving 22 bases between them. Germline CDR1 is SGHDT and CDR2 is YYEEEE. The CDR3 protein is CASSPLGGNGEDTIYF. In DNA form, the CDR3 reads TGTGCCAGCAGCCCCCTCGGGGGGAATGGAGAAGACACCATATATTTT.

The J gene is TRBJ1-4, the V gene TRBV15; TRBD1 is a possible D gene (5 bases). The CDR3 is made up of 15 amino acids. The V end was cut by 3 bases, the J end by 8 bases, with 16 bases between. CDR1 is LNHNV, CDR2 YYDKDF, per germline (reference sequence). CDR3 nucleotide sequence: TGTGCCACCAGCAGTGGGTTAGGGGTGGGGGAAAAACTGTTTTTT. It translates to CATSSGLGVGEKLFF.

This clone was detected once. This chain joins TRBV6-5 and TRBJ1-1; the D gene is possibly TRBD1 (6 bases). The CDR3 is made up of 13 amino acids. Trimming left V 5 bases short and J 3 bases short, with 10 bases between. Germline V CDR1 and CDR2: MNHEY, SVGAGI. CDR3: CASSLQGYTEAFF. Written as DNA, the CDR3 is TGTGCCAGCAGTCTACAGGGTTACACTGAAGCTTTCTTT.

The chain recombines TRBV11-3 with TRBJ1-2; D uncertain. This CDR3 comprises 14 residues. Germline V CDR1 and CDR2: SGHNT, YENEEA. Trimming cost V 0 bases and J 0 bases, with 5 bases left between them. The DNA of the CDR3 is TGTGCCAGCAGCTTAGACAGGACTAACTATGGCTACACCTTC. It codes for CASSLDRTNYGYTF.

The rearrangement joins TRBV7-8 to TRBJ1-2; TRBD1 agrees at 10 bases. The CDR3 length is 14 residues. Germline-derived CDR1 and CDR2 are SGHVS and FQNEAQ. Germline trimming cut 3 bases from V and 11 bases from J; bases unmatched to any gene: 9. In nucleotides, the CDR3 is TGTGCCAGCAGCTTCGGGACAGGGGACAAAAAATACACCTTC. This encodes CASSFGTGDKKYTF.

This chain connects TRBV6-5 to TRBJ2-6; tentatively, D is TRBD1 (6 bases). This CDR3 has 13 amino acids. Trimming removed 7 bases from V and 3 bases from J, with 7 bases in between. The germline CDR1 and CDR2 sequences are MNHEY and SVGAGI. The CDR3 DNA reads TGTGCCAGCACAGGGGATGGGGCCAACGTCCTGACTTTC. Translating gives CASTGDGANVLTF.

The CDR3 DNA reads as TGTGCCATCGGCCAGCGGGAAGATACGCAGTATTTT. Its translation is CAIGQREDTQYF. The V and J genes are TRBV10-3 and TRBJ2-3, with 7 bases fitting TRBD2. V dropped 8 bases and J dropped 5; count of bases not matched to a gene: 4. CDR1 ENHRY and CDR2 SYGVKD come from the germline V gene. The CDR3 contains 12 residues.

This rearrangement joins TRBV10-1 to TRBJ2-3, with TRBD2 matching 14 bases. This CDR3 comprises 16 residues. Germline lookup yields CDR1 WNHNN and CDR2 SYGVQD (reference sequence). V lost 8 bases and J lost 5; bases outside the gene matches: 9. The CDR3 loop is CASGPGLAGEGDTQYF. DNA for the CDR3: TGCGCCAGCGGTCCGGGACTAGCGGGAGAAGGAGATACGCAGTATTTT.

The table lists this clone with a few counts. The chain uses TRBV4-2 and TRBJ1-1; a weak D match, TRBD1 (5 bases). This CDR3 is 15 amino acids long. The germline gives CDR1 LGHNA, CDR2 YNFKEQ. Trimming cost V 2 bases and J 5 bases, with 15 bases left between them. The CDR3 is CASSQHGGAGTEAFF. CDR3 coding DNA: TGTGCCAGCAGCCAACACGGCGGGGCCGGGACTGAAGCTTTCTTT.

Details on this clone: In the same sample, other DNA sequences code for this CDR3. The chain joins TRBV29-1 to TRBJ2-7; 10 bases fit TRBD2. The CDR3 is 14 amino acids. CDR1 is SQVTM and CDR2 is ANQGSEA in the germline V gene. CDR3 loop: CSVVGLAVPYEQYF. CDR3 DNA: TGCAGTGTGGTAGGACTAGCGGTACCCTACGAGCAGTACTTC.

J is TRBJ2-1 and V is TRBV6-1; possibly TRBD1 for D (5 bases). This CDR3 is built from 14 residues. V was shortened by 3 bases and J by 3 bases, with 9 bases between the two germline ends. Germline V lookup: CDR1 MNHNS, CDR2 SASEGT. The CDR3 reads CASSEVTGYNEQFF. In nucleotides, the CDR3 is TGTGCCAGCAGTGAGGTTACAGGCTACAATGAGCAGTTCTTC.

The chain uses TRBV7-9 and TRBJ2-7, with D possibly matching TRBD2 (6 bases). This CDR3 comprises 12 residues. Between the trimmed V and J ends, which lost 5 bases and 6 bases, there was a span of 11 bases. Germline CDR1 reads SEHNR; CDR2 reads FQNEAQ (reference sequence). The CDR3 nucleotides are TGTGCCAGCAGCGCGGGACTTGGCGAGCAGTACTTC. This translates into CASSAGLGEQYF.

The rearrangement uses TRBV5-1 and TRBJ2-1, with TRBD2 matching 12 bases. The CDR3 is made up of 15 amino acids. The V gene's germline CDR1 is SGHRS and CDR2 YFSETQ. V gave up 2 bases and J gave up 7 bases; unmatched junction bases: 4. The CDR3 protein is CASSFPGLAGNEQFF. The CDR3 DNA is TGCGCCAGCAGCTTCCCCGGACTAGCGGGGAATGAGCAGTTCTTC.

The rearrangement links TRBV19 to TRBJ2-7; 12 nucleotides line up with TRBD1. The CDR3 runs 15 residues. The germline V gene encodes CDR1 LNHDA and CDR2 SQIVND (reference sequence). The J segment lost 5 bases and the V segment lost 5 bases, leaving 7 bases of the junction unmatched. The CDR3 DNA reads TGTGCCAGTAGTCGGGGACAGGGGGCGATTGACGAGCAGTACTTC. It is translated as CASSRGQGAIDEQYF. Full variable domain (missing parts from reference TRBV19 and TRBJ2-7): DGGITQSPKYLFRKEGQNVTLSCEQNLNHDAMYWYRQDPGQGLRLIYYSQIVNDFQKGDIAEGYSVSREKKESFPLTVTSAQKNPTAFYLCASSRGQGAIDEQYFGPGTRLTVT.

The V gene is TRBV2, the J gene TRBJ2-1; 10 nucleotides match TRBD2. CDR1 and CDR2 (germline): SNHLY, FYNNEI. V shed 5 bases, J shed 5 bases, and the junction held 15 bases outside the gene matches. There are 18 residues in the CDR3. The CDR3 nucleotides read TGTGCCAGCAGTTCCCTCAGCGGGAGGGCCCTCATTAACAATGAGCAGTTCTTC. It translates to CASSSLSGRALINNEQFF.

DNA of the CDR3: TGTGCCAGCAGCCGAAAGCGGGATCCCGGGGAGCTGTTTTTT. Translation: CASSRKRDPGELFF. The chain is built from TRBV7-2 and TRBJ2-2; TRBD2 aligns across 7 bases. The CDR3 has 14 residues. In germline, CDR1 is SGHTA, CDR2 FQGNSA. V was clipped by 5 bases and J by 6 bases; unmatched bases: 6.

This clone has only one observation. The J gene is TRBJ2-3, the V gene TRBV7-9; D gene unclear. CDR3 length: 15 residues. V was clipped by 5 bases and J by 10 bases, with 22 bases between them. CDR1 is SEHNR, CDR2 FQNEAQ, per germline (reference sequence). CDR3: CASSLRNYTHFAQYF. The CDR3 DNA is TGTGCCAGCAGCCTCCGGAACTATACACACTTCGCGCAGTATTTT.

This clone was seen once. The V call is TRBV25-1, the J call TRBJ2-5; 10 bases map to TRBD2. CDR1 MGHDK and CDR2 SYGVNS come from the germline V gene. V lost 3 bases and J lost 4; bases outside the gene matches: 11. The CDR3 sequence is 17 residues long. This CDR3 reads CASSDLLAGVRRETQYF. As DNA, the CDR3 is TGTGCCAGCAGTGATCTCCTAGCGGGAGTAAGACGAGAGACCCAGTACTTC. Full variable domain (rest looked up from reference TRBV25-1 and TRBJ2-5): EADIYQTPRYLVIGTGKKITLECSQTMGHDKMYWYQQDPGMELHLIHYSYGVNSTEKGDLSSESTVSRIRTEHFPLTLESARPSHTSQYLCASSDLLAGVRRETQYFGPGTRLLVL.

The V and J genes are TRBV19 and TRBJ2-3; D might be TRBD1 (5 bases). The CDR3 is 13 amino acids. Between the trimmed V and J ends, which lost 9 bases and 5 bases, there was a span of 15 bases. Looked up from germline, CDR1 is LNHDA and CDR2 is SQIVND (reference sequence). CDR3 DNA: TGTGCCAGCAAATCTCGAACAGGAGATACGCAGTATTTT. Protein product: CASKSRTGDTQYF.